This TCR beta chain was recovered during a study of tumor-infiltrating lymphocytes in primary liver carcinoma. Study-wide background: Those enrolled were patients of both sexes, who were aged 30 to 69 years. Roughly 3.65 to 7.13 million productive TCRbeta reads came from each sample, comparable across tissue types.

Both blood RNA, taken from unsorted whole blood, and germline DNA were extracted. They drew about 4.4 milliliters of peripheral blood before surgery. CDR1 and CDR2 from the germline V gene are SGHNT and YYREEE (reference sequence). CDR3 length: 14 amino acids. As for this clonotype: A read error may be the cause here, since a much bigger clone is one base away.

TCR beta cDNA was prepared out of around 460 ng total RNA by means of a constant-region primer. For TCR beta, libraries were produced by three nested multiplex PCR rounds using slightly modified ARM-PCR. Two initial PCR rounds of approximately 10 cycles each paired TRBV1-TRBV30 forward primers with a C-beta reverse primer. TCRdb fed the multiplex PCR reads into MiXCR, producing one record per CDR3 protein. This table holds approximately 300,000 distinct CDR3 sequences, about 60% found once. Sequencing was performed on peripheral blood. V usage is TRBV5-4 and J usage is TRBJ2-3; no clear D gene. The clonotype originates from a man between 35 and 55 years old with primary liver carcinoma and hepatitis B virus infection. In nucleotides, the CDR3 is TGTGCCAGCGGCTTGGTGGCACACACAGATACGCAGTATTTT. This translates into CASGLVAHTDTQYF.